Shown below are 28 T cell receptor beta chains from a single sample sequenced in a study of blood T cell repertoires in COVID-19. This table comes from immunoSEQ multiplex PCR, and its TCRdb copy is limited to in-frame clones, with some not included. This sample has a few hundred thousand clones, with around 88% found just once. Sequenced input: peripheral blood. These TCRs come from a woman in her forties or fifties with acute or convalescent COVID-19.

The chain has TRBV15 and TRBJ2-3, with TRBD1 matching 9 bases. The CDR3 covers 14 residues. Germline loops: CDR1 LNHNV, CDR2 YYDKDF (reference sequence). V dropped 6 bases and J dropped 2; count of bases not matched to a gene: 3. DNA of the CDR3: TGTGCCACCAGTCGGGACAGGGCCACAGATACGCAGTATTTT. Translating it yields CATSRDRATDTQYF.

The CDR3 DNA is TGTGCCAGCAGTTTATGGGTAGCGAACAATGAGCAGTTCTTC. Translated, it gives CASSLWVANNEQFF. The chain joins TRBV28 to TRBJ2-1; possible D gene TRBD2, 5 bases. Germline lookup yields CDR1 MDHEN and CDR2 SYDVKM. CDR3 length equals 14 residues. V lost 0 bases and J 5 bases, leaving 8 bases between the germline ends.

J is TRBJ1-1 and V is TRBV7-6, with TRBD1 identical over 7 bases. The CDR3 runs 15 residues. The ends lost 4 bases at V and 4 bases at J; junction bases unmatched: 9. The germline V gene has CDR1 SGHVS and CDR2 FNYEAQ. The CDR3 is CASSSPETGRTEAFF. The CDR3 DNA reads TGTGCCAGCAGCTCCCCGGAGACAGGGCGCACTGAAGCTTTCTTT.

The V call is TRBV7-2, the J call TRBJ2-1, with D perhaps matching TRBD2 (5 bases). This CDR3 comprises 14 residues. V was cut by 4 bases and J by 0 bases, with 7 bases left in between. CDR1 and CDR2 (germline): SGHTA, FQGNSA. In nucleotides, the CDR3 is TGTGCCAGCAGCTCACTAGGCTCCTACAATGAGCAGTTCTTC. This encodes CASSSLGSYNEQFF.

This chain connects TRBV28 to TRBJ2-3, with 7 bases lining up with TRBD2. From germline, CDR1 is MDHEN and CDR2 SYDVKM. V was clipped by 5 bases and J by 5 bases; unmatched bases: 13. The CDR3 has 16 residues. DNA for the CDR3: TGTGCCAGCAGTCCCCCTACCGGGAGGCGAGAAGATACGCAGTATTTT. Translating gives CASSPPTGRREDTQYF.

The V call is TRBV9, the J call TRBJ1-4; the D gene is possibly TRBD1 (5 bases). Germline V gene sequence: CDR1 SGDLS, CDR2 YYNGEE. Between the trimmed V and J ends, which lost 3 bases and 5 bases, there was a span of 17 bases. The CDR3 runs to 16 residues. The CDR3 bases are TGTGCCAGCAGCGGGGGCCAAACCCCCTACAATGAAAAACTGTTTTTT. Protein product: CASSGGQTPYNEKLFF. The full variable domain, completed using reference TRBV9 and TRBJ1-4, is DSGVTQTPKHLITATGQRVTLRCSPRSGDLSVYWYQQSLDQGLQFLIQYYNGEERAKGNILERFSAQQFPDLHSELNLSSLELGDSALYFCASSGGQTPYNEKLFFGSGTQLSVL.

In regard to this clone: Other DNA sequences in the sample encode the same CDR3. V is TRBV27 and J is TRBJ1-1; D unclear. The germline gives CDR1 MNHEY, CDR2 SMNVEV (reference sequence). V lost 5 bases to trimming and J lost 2 bases, with 9 bases between them. The CDR3 is 13 amino acids. CDR3 in DNA: TGTGCCAGCAGTCTCTCCAGAAACACTGAAGCTTTCTTT. Translating gives CASSLSRNTEAFF.

This chain uses TRBV5-1 with TRBJ2-6, with 7 bases that match TRBD1. V was pared by 4 bases and J by 0 bases, with 7 bases of the junction left unmatched. This CDR3 region has 17 residues. Germline assignment: CDR1 SGHRS and CDR2 YFSETQ. CDR3 sequence reads: CASSGGQLVSGANVLTF. The CDR3 DNA follows: TGCGCCAGCAGCGGGGGACAGCTCGTCTCTGGGGCCAACGTCCTGACTTTC. The whole variable domain, remainder taken from reference TRBV5-1 and TRBJ2-6, is KAGVTQTPRYLIKTRGQQVTLSCSPISGHRSVSWYQQTPGQGLQFLFEYFSETQRNKGNFPGRFSGRQFSNSRSEMNVSTLELGDSALYLCASSGGQLVSGANVLTFGAGSRLTVL.

The V call is TRBV29-1, the J call TRBJ1-3; D is undetermined. Germline V lookup: CDR1 SQVTM, CDR2 ANQGSEA. Trimming removed 5 bases at V and 0 bases at J, with 14 bases between. This CDR3 region has 15 residues. The CDR3 reads CSVLGQEGSGNTIYF. DNA for the CDR3: TGCAGCGTTCTTGGCCAGGAGGGCTCTGGAAACACCATATATTTT.

The chain links TRBV10-3 to TRBJ2-7; 11 bases fit TRBD2. CDR3 length: 15 amino acids. Germline-derived CDR1 and CDR2 are ENHRY and SYGVKD. With 6 bases clipped from V and 9 bases from J, the junction kept 13 bases outside the gene matches. This CDR3 reads CAIRPKHLAGGAQYF. CDR3 DNA sequence: TGTGCCATCAGGCCGAAGCATTTAGCGGGAGGGGCGCAGTACTTC.

This rearrangement joins TRBV14 to TRBJ2-3; D gene uncertain. The germline gives CDR1 SGHDN, CDR2 FVKESK. V was shortened by 0 bases and J by 0 bases, with 10 bases between the two germline ends. The CDR3 is made up of 16 amino acids. CDR3 in amino acids: CASSQDWIASTDTQYF. The CDR3 DNA reads TGTGCCAGCAGCCAAGACTGGATAGCTAGCACAGATACGCAGTATTTT.

The chain links TRBV5-1 to TRBJ1-1; D is unresolved. Trimming took off 0 bases at V and 1 base at J, with 10 bases between the two ends. CDR1 and CDR2 from the germline V gene are SGHRS and YFSETQ. The CDR3 length is 15 residues. The CDR3 spells CASSLAWRANTEAFF. The CDR3 DNA reads as TGCGCCAGCAGCTTGGCGTGGCGGGCGAACACTGAAGCTTTCTTT.

The chain recombines TRBV5-1 with TRBJ1-4, with TRBD1 as a possible D gene (6 bases). The germline CDR1 and CDR2 sequences are SGHRS and YFSETQ. This CDR3 has 14 amino acids. The V end was cut by 5 bases, the J end by 4 bases, with 12 bases between. The CDR3 here is CASSRTVDNEKLFF. The CDR3 DNA reads TGCGCCAGCAGTCGGACAGTAGATAATGAAAAACTGTTTTTT.

The count of this clone is one. The V call is TRBV27, the J call TRBJ2-7, with 7 bases aligning to TRBD2. CDR1 and CDR2 from the germline V gene are MNHEY and SMNVEV (reference sequence). The CDR3 consists of 14 residues. The V gene end was trimmed by 8 bases and the J gene end by 7 bases; junction bases not matched to a gene: 14. The CDR3: CASASGTGFLEQYF. The CDR3 DNA sequence: TGTGCCAGCGCAAGCGGGACGGGGTTTTTAGAGCAGTACTTC.

On this clone itself: Other DNA sequences in the sample encode the same CDR3. J is TRBJ2-7 and V is TRBV20-1; TRBD1 might be the D (6 bases). The CDR3 has 12 amino acids. The germline V and J ends were trimmed by 3 bases and 3 bases, with 9 bases remaining between them. In germline, CDR1 is DFQATT, CDR2 SNEGSKA (reference sequence). Here the CDR3 reads CSASPDSYEQYF. CDR3 in DNA: TGCAGTGCTAGTCCGGACAGCTACGAGCAGTACTTC.

The V and J genes are TRBV2 and TRBJ1-1, with a tentative D call TRBD1 (5 bases). Germline V lookup: CDR1 SNHLY, CDR2 FYNNEI. V was clipped by 3 bases and J by 2 bases, with 7 bases between them. This CDR3 is 13 amino acids long. The CDR3 loop reads CASSDQGNTEAFF. The CDR3 region has the DNA TGTGCCAGCAGTGATCAGGGCAACACTGAAGCTTTCTTT. Using reference TRBV2 and TRBJ1-1 for the parts outside the CDR3, the full variable domain is EPEVTQTPSHQVTQMGQEVILRCVPISNHLYFYWYRQILGQKVEFLVSFYNNEISEKSEIFDDQFSVERPDGSNFTLKIRSTKLEDSAMYFCASSDQGNTEAFFGQGTRLTVV.

This chain connects TRBV27 to TRBJ2-2; tentatively, D is TRBD1 (5 bases). V was cut by 0 bases and J by 3 bases, with 8 bases left in between. This CDR3 is built from 15 residues. Germline V gene sequence: CDR1 MNHEY, CDR2 SMNVEV (reference sequence). The CDR3 is CASSLSGADTGELFF. The DNA of the CDR3 is TGTGCCAGCAGTTTATCTGGGGCAGACACCGGGGAGCTGTTTTTT.

The CDR3 DNA follows: TGCGCCAGCAGCAGGGACAGAATCTACGAGCAGTACTTC. As protein: CASSRDRIYEQYF. The rearrangement links TRBV5-1 to TRBJ2-7; 7 positions agree with TRBD1. The CDR3 contains 13 residues. The germline V gene encodes CDR1 SGHRS and CDR2 YFSETQ. V dropped 4 bases and J dropped 3; count of bases not matched to a gene: 4.

The genes are TRBV7-9 and TRBJ2-7, with D tentatively TRBD1 (5 bases). The CDR3 totals 13 residues. Germline V gene lookup returns CDR1 SEHNR and CDR2 FQNEAQ (reference sequence). V was cut by 5 bases and J by 5 bases, with 13 bases left in between. This CDR3 reads CASSLRIGDEQYF. In DNA form, the CDR3 reads TGTGCCAGCAGCCTTAGAATAGGGGACGAGCAGTACTTC.

This chain connects TRBV4-1 to TRBJ2-7; D is ambiguous. Germline-derived CDR1 and CDR2 are MGHRA and YSYEKL. V lost 0 bases and J lost 2, with 11 bases in between. The length of the CDR3 is 15 residues. Here the CDR3 DNA reads TGCGCCAGCAGCCAAGATGGAAAGGAGACCTACGAGCAGTACTTC. Translated, it gives CASSQDGKETYEQYF.

The V gene is TRBV27, the J gene TRBJ1-4; no clear D gene. Germline loops: CDR1 MNHEY, CDR2 SMNVEV (reference sequence). This CDR3 contains 14 residues. V dropped 6 bases and J dropped 7 bases, with 15 bases sitting between them. The DNA of the CDR3 is TGTGCCAGCAGGAGACATGGGTTCGGTGAAAAACTGTTTTTT. Translation: CASRRHGFGEKLFF.

This chain joins TRBV7-9 and TRBJ2-7, with 12 bases matching TRBD2. This CDR3 has 18 amino acids. Germline V gene data show CDR1 as SEHNR and CDR2 as FQNEAQ (reference sequence). V lost 6 bases, J lost 3 bases, and 15 bases stayed unmatched. Here the CDR3 reads CASSSRLAGADRGYEQYF. CDR3 in DNA: TGTGCCAGCAGTTCGAGACTAGCGGGAGCGGATAGAGGCTACGAGCAGTACTTC.

The chain joins TRBV5-1 to TRBJ2-3; D might be TRBD2 (6 bases). This CDR3 has 15 amino acids. V lost 1 base and J lost 0, with 9 bases in between. Germline assignment: CDR1 SGHRS and CDR2 YFSETQ. CDR3 in DNA: TGCGCCAGCAGCTTGATTAGCGGTAGCACAGATACGCAGTATTTT. Translation: CASSLISGSTDTQYF.

The chain is built from TRBV7-3 and TRBJ1-1, with D hard to call. Trimming cost V 1 base and J 4 bases, with 13 bases left between them. This CDR3 region has 15 residues. The V gene's germline CDR1 is SGHTA and CDR2 FQGTGA. The CDR3: CASSLSPVLITEAFF. In DNA form, the CDR3 reads TGTGCCAGCAGCTTAAGCCCGGTGCTGATCACTGAAGCTTTCTTT. Filled out from reference TRBV7-3 and TRBJ1-1, the complete variable domain reads GAGVSQTPSNKVTEKGKYVELRCDPISGHTALYWYRQSLGQGPEFLIYFQGTGAADDSGLPNDRFFAVRPEGSVSTLKIQRTERGDSAVYLCASSLSPVLITEAFFGQGTRLTVV.

This chain links TRBV6-5 with TRBJ1-2; 8 bases fit TRBD1. The V gene end was trimmed by 9 bases and the J gene end by 4 bases; junction bases not matched to a gene: 4. Germline V gives CDR1 MNHEY, CDR2 SVGAGI. The length of the CDR3 is 12 residues. The CDR3 sequence is CASTDRGYGYTF. The CDR3 DNA follows: TGTGCCAGTACCGACAGGGGCTATGGCTACACCTTC.

The V and J genes are TRBV5-4 and TRBJ1-2, with 9 bases that match TRBD1. CDR1 is SGHNT and CDR2 is YYREEE in the germline V gene (reference sequence). With V trimmed by 2 bases and J by 0 bases, 5 bases remained unmatched. The CDR3 contains 16 residues. The chain's CDR3 is CASSLDRGSTNYGYTF. In DNA form, the CDR3 reads TGTGCCAGCAGCTTAGACAGGGGGAGTACTAACTATGGCTACACCTTC.

V gene TRBV3-1 (or the pseudogene TRBV3-2) combines with J gene TRBJ2-7; 11 bases map to TRBD2. J was trimmed by 2 bases and V by 4 bases; bases with no gene match: 4. The length of the CDR3 is 15 residues. The germline CDR1 and CDR2 sequences are LGHDT and YNNKEL (reference sequence). CDR3 bases: TGTGCCAGCAGCCCAGATAGCGGGAGGGCCTACGAGCAGTACTTC. Translating it yields CASSPDSGRAYEQYF.

V is TRBV15 and J is TRBJ1-1, with a weak D call TRBD1 (6 bases). The germline V and J ends were trimmed by 0 bases and 10 bases, with 9 bases remaining between them. Germline lookup yields CDR1 LNHNV and CDR2 YYDKDF (reference sequence). This CDR3 contains 12 residues. CDR3 nucleotides: TGTGCCACCAGCAGAGATACAGGGACAGCTTTCTTT. It translates to CATSRDTGTAFF.